These T cell receptor beta chains were read from a single sample in a study of control samples from healthy donors and cancer patients. The table came from immunoSEQ multiplex PCR; TCRdb's copy has only in-frame clones and leaves some out. The profile shows over 150,000 clones, roughly nine tenths of them singletons. The sample taken for sequencing was blood. These receptors were taken from a man aged 30 to 39 in good health. The CDR3 runs from the conserved cysteine through the conserved F or W.

v_call | cdr3_aa
TRBV11-2 | CASRRTGAQGKTQYF
TRBV6-2/TRBV6-3 | CASSYLWTGGNQPQHF
TRBV24-1 | CATGTTSPSGDTQYF
TRBV6-6 | CASRRDTNSPLHF
TRBV29-1 | CSVVGGPGELFF
TRBV3-1/TRBV3-2 | CASSQATGSNTGELFF
TRBV11-2 | CASSSLPGLAGGHEQYF
TRBV12-3/TRBV12-4 | CASSQVPYEQYF
TRBV4-2 | CASSQGQGAYEQYF
TRBV6-5 | CASSTRMGVNTEAFF
TRBV18 | CASSPPLAGHGTGEQFF
TRBV4-2 | CASSQVFLRDPDYGYTF
TRBV11-3 | CASSDRTVTYNEQFF
TRBV24-1 | CATSNHEAGNEQFF
TRBV7-7 | CASSLAPGGQPQHF
TRBV2 | CASRAGAGTGHGYTF
TRBV5-1 | CASSLNPLIEKLFF